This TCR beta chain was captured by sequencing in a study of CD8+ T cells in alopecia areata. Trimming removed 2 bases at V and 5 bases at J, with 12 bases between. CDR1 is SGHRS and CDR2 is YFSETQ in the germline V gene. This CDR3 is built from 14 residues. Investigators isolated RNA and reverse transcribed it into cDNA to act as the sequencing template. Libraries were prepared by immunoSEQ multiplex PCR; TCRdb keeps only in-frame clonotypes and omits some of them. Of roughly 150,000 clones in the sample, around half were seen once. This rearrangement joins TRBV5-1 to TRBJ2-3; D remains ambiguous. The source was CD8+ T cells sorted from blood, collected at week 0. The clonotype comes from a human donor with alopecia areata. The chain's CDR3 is CASSFEARRDTQYF. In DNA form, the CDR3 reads TGCGCCAGCAGCTTTGAGGCCCGAAGAGATACGCAGTATTTT.